This entry lists 30 T cell receptor beta chains sequenced from one sample in a study of blood T cells in healthy people across ages. Then a second PCR, running roughly 7 to 11 cycles, was carried out with a sample-barcoded 5' primer and a J-beta primer mix. TCRdb analysed the 5' RACE reads with MiXCR anew, one entry per CDR3 protein. The top ten clones hold approximately 23% of a sample with approximately 800,000 distinct CDR3 sequences, nearly 60% of them seen once. Sequencing was performed on blood. Receptor source: a man aged 25-45 years in good health.

This clonotype was recorded a few times. The chain employs TRBV6-1 and TRBJ1-5; perhaps TRBD1 as D (6 bases). The CDR3 has 20 residues. CDR1 MNHNS and CDR2 SASEGT come from the germline V gene. Trimming pared 0 bases from V and 0 bases from J, leaving 21 bases between. CDR3 loop: CASSEAPGGRGVYSNQPQHF. CDR3 sequence (DNA): TGTGCCAGCAGTGAAGCGCCTGGGGGCAGGGGTGTGTATAGCAATCAGCCCCAGCATTTT.

The chain recombines TRBV25-1 with TRBJ2-1, with a tentative D call TRBD2 (6 bases). V lost 8 bases, J lost 7 bases, and 12 bases lay in between. The germline gives CDR1 MGHDK, CDR2 SYGVNS. The length of the CDR3 is 12 residues. The CDR3 reads CASGDGGNEQFF. The CDR3 DNA sequence: TGTGCCAGCGGGGACGGAGGGAATGAGCAGTTCTTC.

For this clonotype: Since a much larger clone is just one base distant, this may be a read error. This sequence joins TRBV20-1 and TRBJ2-1; a weak D match, TRBD2 (5 bases). CDR3 length: 15 amino acids. CDR1 is DFQATT and CDR2 is SNEGSKA in the germline V gene (reference sequence). This CDR3 reads CGAKKAESSYNEQFF. The CDR3, as DNA: TGCGGTGCAAAAAAAGCGGAGAGCTCCTACAATGAGCAGTTCTTC.

The chain combines TRBV10-2 with TRBJ1-4; TRBD1 aligns across 9 bases. CDR1 is WSHSY and CDR2 is SAAADI in the germline V gene. Germline trimming cut 6 bases from V and 8 bases from J; bases unmatched to any gene: 10. The CDR3 has 15 residues. CDR3 loop: CASRDWDRVEEKLFF. CDR3 nucleotides: TGCGCCAGCAGGGACTGGGACAGGGTTGAGGAAAAACTGTTTTTT.

A single count supports this clonotype. The chain recombines TRBV7-2 with TRBJ1-3; D unresolved. V lost 5 bases to trimming and J lost 4 bases, with 15 bases between them. Germline loops: CDR1 SGHTA, CDR2 FQGNSA. The CDR3 consists of 15 residues. The CDR3 loop is CASSDPRTVGNTIYF. CDR3 nucleotide sequence: TGTGCCAGCAGCGACCCCCGGACCGTCGGAAACACCATATATTTT.

This rearrangement joins TRBV6-6 to TRBJ2-5; TRBD1 aligns across 9 bases. Judging by the DNA end, TRBJ2-7 fits better; the J call may be wrong. Germline V gene sequence: CDR1 MNHNY, CDR2 SVGAGI (reference sequence). This CDR3 spans 13 amino acids. The CDR3 sequence: CASTTGGYPEQYF. CDR3 DNA: TGTGCCAGCACGACAGGGGGGTATCCCGAGCAGTACTTC.

The chain couples TRBV5-1 to TRBJ1-2, with D perhaps matching TRBD1 (5 bases). The CDR3 extends over 18 amino acids. Germline values: CDR1 SGHRS, CDR2 YFSETQ. Deletions cut 0 bases from V and 3 bases from J, with 21 bases between. The CDR3 region is CASSLVPLGALRDYGYTF. As DNA, the CDR3 is TGCGCCAGCAGCTTGGTCCCCCTCGGGGCCCTGAGGGACTATGGCTACACCTTC. Complete variable domain (other parts from reference TRBV5-1 and TRBJ1-2): KAGVTQTPRYLIKTRGQQVTLSCSPISGHRSVSWYQQTPGQGLQFLFEYFSETQRNKGNFPGRFSGRQFSNSRSEMNVSTLELGDSALYLCASSLVPLGALRDYGYTFGSGTRLTVV.

CDR3 in DNA: TGTGCCACCAGTGACACTCGACAGGGATCCTATCAGCCCCAGCATTTT. As protein: CATSDTRQGSYQPQHF. The J gene is TRBJ1-5, the V gene TRBV24-1; 7 nucleotides line up with TRBD1. Trimming removed 4 bases from V and 5 bases from J; junction bases left unmatched: 10. Looked up from germline, CDR1 is KGHDR and CDR2 is SFDVKD. The CDR3 runs 16 residues.

The table lists this clonotype with a few counts. The V and J genes are TRBV29-1 and TRBJ2-1; D is possibly TRBD1 or TRBD2 (7 bases each). The CDR3 sequence is 14 residues long. The V end lost 0 bases, the J end lost 8 bases, and 14 bases lay between the germline ends. From germline, CDR1 is SQVTM and CDR2 ANQGSEA. This CDR3 reads CSVEDRGEGDEQFF. The CDR3 DNA sequence: TGCAGCGTTGAAGACAGGGGGGAGGGAGATGAGCAGTTCTTC.

The rearrangement joins TRBV15 to TRBJ2-5; D possibly corresponds to TRBD2 (6 bases). The germline V gene encodes CDR1 LNHNV and CDR2 YYDKDF (reference sequence). This CDR3 is 17 amino acids long. Trimming took off 5 bases at V and 8 bases at J, with 27 bases between the two ends. The CDR3 sequence is CATSPRRTTSSRDTQYF. CDR3 nucleotide sequence: TGTGCCACCAGCCCTCGTAGGACGACTAGTTCCAGAGACACCCAGTACTTC.

The chain employs TRBV20-1 and TRBJ1-2, with a tentative D call TRBD1 (6 bases). V was clipped by 2 bases and J by 8 bases, with 18 bases between them. The V gene's germline CDR1 is DFQATT and CDR2 SNEGSKA (reference sequence). The CDR3 totals 14 residues. The CDR3 protein is CSARPEGVIRGYTF. In DNA form, the CDR3 reads TGCAGTGCTAGACCGGAGGGGGTTATTCGCGGCTACACCTTC.

As regards this clonotype: One end of the junction varies from germline; a read error may be responsible. CDR3 nucleotide sequence: TGTGCCGGCAGTGCCGGTGGAGAGCAGTACTTC. The encoded protein is CAGSAGGEQYF. This sequence joins TRBV12-3 or TRBV12-4 and TRBJ2-5; D gene ambiguous. The CDR3 runs 11 residues.

The chain carries TRBV5-1 and TRBJ1-2; the D is unclear. Germline CDR1 is SGHRS and CDR2 is YFSETQ. Trimming shortened V by 4 bases and J by 6 bases, and 16 bases separated the two germline ends. This CDR3 contains 14 residues. The CDR3 DNA reads as TGCGCCAGCAGCCCCACTACAACAAGGGATGGCTACACCTTC. It specifies CASSPTTTRDGYTF.

The gene calls are TRBV6-5 and TRBJ2-4; perhaps TRBD2 as D (5 bases). Deletions cut 8 bases from V and 15 bases from J, with 26 bases between. Germline V gene data show CDR1 as MNHEY and CDR2 as SVGAGI. CDR3 length: 14 amino acids. CDR3 sequence: CASGSGESLRELYF. The CDR3 DNA sequence: TGTGCCAGCGGATCCGGGGAAAGCCTTAGGGAGCTGTACTTC.

The chain carries TRBV10-3 and TRBJ1-2, with 8 positions matching TRBD1. Trimming removed 10 bases from V and 4 bases from J; junction bases left unmatched: 14. The CDR3 extends over 15 amino acids. CDR1 and CDR2 from the germline V gene are ENHRY and SYGVKD. The CDR3 coding sequence is TGTGCCACCGCAAGACCGGGACAGGAGCCCTATGGCTACACCTTC. Amino acid sequence: CATARPGQEPYGYTF.

V and J are TRBV14 and TRBJ1-1; 8 bases line up with TRBD1. V was pared by 0 bases and J by 3 bases, with 3 bases of the junction left unmatched. The CDR3 is 15 residues long. In germline, CDR1 is SGHDN, CDR2 FVKESK. As DNA, the CDR3 is TGTGCCAGCAGCCAAGAACCACAGGGGGACACTGAAGCTTTCTTT. This sequence encodes CASSQEPQGDTEAFF. Full variable domain (missing parts from reference TRBV14 and TRBJ1-1): EAGVTQFPSHSVIEKGQTVTLRCDPISGHDNLYWYRRVMGKEIKFLLHFVKESKQDESGMPNNRFLAERTGGTYSTLKVQPAELEDSGVYFCASSQEPQGDTEAFFGQGTRLTVV.

The chain joins TRBV7-9 to TRBJ1-1, with D maybe TRBD1 (5 bases). This CDR3 region has 14 residues. In germline, CDR1 is SEHNR, CDR2 FQNEAQ (reference sequence). Between the trimmed V and J ends, which lost 1 base and 7 bases, there was a span of 13 bases. The chain's CDR3 is CASSLGGAQLEAFF. The CDR3, as DNA: TGTGCCAGCAGCTTAGGAGGGGCTCAACTTGAAGCTTTCTTT. The whole variable domain, filled in from reference TRBV7-9 and TRBJ1-1, reads DTGVSQNPRHKITKRGQNVTFRCDPISEHNRLYWYRQTLGQGPEFLTYFQNEAQLEKSRLLSDRFSAERPKGSFSTLEIQRTEQGDSAMYLCASSLGGAQLEAFFGQGTRLTVV.

The chain recombines TRBV12-3 or TRBV12-4 with TRBJ1-5; a weak D match, TRBD1 (6 bases). The CDR3 covers 14 residues. The V end was cut by 6 bases, the J end by 4 bases, with 13 bases between. In nucleotides, the CDR3 is TGTGCCAGCAGACTCGGACAGACAAATCAGCCCCAGCATTTT. Protein product: CASRLGQTNQPQHF.

V usage is TRBV20-1 and J usage is TRBJ2-3, with a weak D call TRBD2 (5 bases). The CDR3 is 17 amino acids. Germline V gene data show CDR1 as DFQATT and CDR2 as SNEGSKA (reference sequence). The V gene lost 3 bases and the J gene lost 4 bases, with 23 bases spanning the gap. CDR3 coding DNA: TGCAGTGCTAGGCCCACTAGTGTGGGGTTTTTGGCAGATACGCAGTATTTT. Translated, it gives CSARPTSVGFLADTQYF.

This rearrangement joins TRBV29-1 to TRBJ2-7; no clear D gene. The V and J ends lost 5 bases and 2 bases respectively, with 7 bases between them. CDR3 size: 11 residues. The germline V gene has CDR1 SQVTM and CDR2 ANQGSEA. The CDR3 nucleotides read TGCAGCGTTCGGATAACCTACGAGCAGTACTTC. Amino acid sequence: CSVRITYEQYF.

CDR3 coding DNA: TGTGCCAGCTCACAGGTCCCAACCTACGAGCAGTACTTC. This encodes CASSQVPTYEQYF. The V and J genes are TRBV18 and TRBJ2-7; D gene unclear. The V gene lost 4 bases and the J gene lost 2 bases, with 9 bases spanning the gap. Germline CDR1 reads KGHSH; CDR2 reads LQKENI. The CDR3 runs 13 residues. Looking up the rest from reference TRBV18 and TRBJ2-7 gives the full variable domain: NAGVMQNPRHLVRRRGQEARLRCSPMKGHSHVYWYRQLPEEGLKFMVYLQKENIIDESGMPKERFSAEFPKEGPSILRIQQVVRGDSAAYFCASSQVPTYEQYFGPGTRLTVT.

This chain joins TRBV20-1 and TRBJ2-7, with 7 bases identical to TRBD2. Germline-derived CDR1 and CDR2 are DFQATT and SNEGSKA (reference sequence). V lost 5 bases and J lost 0; bases outside the gene matches: 7. The CDR3 spans 14 residues. For the CDR3, the DNA is TGCAGTGCTCGCGGGGTAGCGGGCTCCTACGAGCAGTACTTC. Protein: CSARGVAGSYEQYF.

The genes are TRBV25-1 and TRBJ2-5; D might be TRBD2 (7 bases). The DNA end is more similar to TRBJ2-7, so the J call may be wrong. CDR3 length: 15 amino acids. CDR1 MGHDK and CDR2 SYGVNS come from the germline V gene. The CDR3 protein is CASSEMEGGGYEQYF. The DNA for the CDR3 is TGTGCCAGCAGTGAAATGGAGGGGGGGGGCTACGAGCAGTACTTC.

In this sample, this clonotype turned up a few times. V is TRBV7-2 and J is TRBJ2-3; the D gene is possibly TRBD2 (6 bases). Trimming took 4 bases from V and 1 from J, leaving 15 bases between them. Looked up from germline, CDR1 is SGHTA and CDR2 is FQGNSA. There are 16 residues in the CDR3. The CDR3 reads CASSWGLLGGTDTQYF. As DNA, the CDR3 is TGTGCCAGCAGCTGGGGACTTCTAGGGGGCACAGATACGCAGTATTTT.

A remark on this clonotype: A junction boundary mismatches the germline segment, possibly from a read error. The chain employs TRBV7-2 and TRBJ2-1; a possible D gene is TRBD1 (5 bases). CDR3 length: 14 residues. Germline V gene sequence: CDR1 SGHTA, CDR2 FQGNSA. DNA for the CDR3: TGTGCCAGCAGCTTAGCCATGGGGCCCAATGAGCAATTCTTC. Protein sequence: CASSLAMGPNEQFF.

This rearrangement joins TRBV7-2 to TRBJ2-4; D may be TRBD2 (5 bases). TRBJ2-7 explains the end of the DNA better; the J call may be wrong. The CDR3 is 14 residues long. Germline V CDR1 and CDR2: SGHTA, FQGNSA. The CDR3 coding sequence is TGTGCCAGCAGCCCACTAGACACCTTTTACGAGCAGTACTTC. Translation: CASSPLDTFYEQYF.

The chain has TRBV7-9 and TRBJ2-4, with D tentatively TRBD1 or TRBD2 (5 bases each). Matching the DNA end better, TRBJ2-7 makes the J call doubtful. This CDR3 has 14 amino acids. Germline V gene data show CDR1 as SEHNR and CDR2 as FQNEAQ (reference sequence). The CDR3 DNA follows: TGTGCCAGCAGCCAAACGGGGACCCTAGACGAGCAGTACTTC. The encoded protein is CASSQTGTLDEQYF.

This clonotype was seen a few times. Just one base apart from a much larger clone, this may be a read error. The CDR3 reads CASSVNGCEQFF. Written as DNA, the CDR3 is TGTGCCAGCAGCGTAAACGGGTGTGAGCAGTTCTTC. J is TRBJ2-1 and V is TRBV9; D is uncertain. V dropped 1 base and J dropped 9 bases, with 8 bases sitting between them. The CDR3 is 12 amino acids. Per the germline V gene, CDR1 is SGDLS and CDR2 is YYNGEE.

This sequence joins TRBV28 and TRBJ2-1; TRBD2 aligns across 8 bases. The V gene end was trimmed by 11 bases and the J gene end by 8 bases; junction bases not matched to a gene: 17. CDR3 length: 15 residues. CDR1 and CDR2 from the germline V gene are MDHEN and SYDVKM. The CDR3 nucleotides read TGTGCCGCCACCCCACGTCAAGCGGGAGTTTATGAGCAGTTCTTC. The encoded protein is CAATPRQAGVYEQFF.

The chain uses TRBV7-6 and TRBJ2-1; tentative D call: TRBD2 (6 bases). The length of the CDR3 is 13 residues. V gave up 5 bases and J gave up 12 bases, with 17 bases separating them. Germline lookup yields CDR1 SGHVS and CDR2 FNYEAQ. CDR3 coding DNA: TGTGCCAGCAGCCCACTAGGAGGGGCTGGGCAGTTCTTC. Amino acid sequence: CASSPLGGAGQFF.